The source of this T cell receptor beta chain is a study of T cells in Graves' hyperthyroidism and ophthalmopathy. Study at large: Upon initial diagnosis and before any treatment, peripheral blood was collected.

TCR beta CDR3 regions were amplified from RNA. TCR CDR3 regions were first amplified by RT-PCR with HTBI primers. TCRdb re-called the multiplex PCR reads through MiXCR, storing one row per CDR3 protein. The repertoire holds fewer than 400,000 distinct CDR3 sequences, with about 14% as singletons. Germline V CDR1 and CDR2: SQVTM, ANQGSEA. This CDR3 contains 13 residues. Losses at the gene ends were 7 bases for V and 6 bases for J; bases not matched to a gene: 9. Diagnosing involved the use of clinical symptoms, serum thyroxine and TRAb, thyroid ultrasound and orbital computed tomography. There are a few counts of this clonotype. Its antigen is not identified. Points from the study as a whole: Stable hyperthyroidism and ophthalmopathy were separated using 13 V-J signatures. In the blood, most expanded thyroid clonotypes above 0.001 appeared as well.

The chain links TRBV29-1 to TRBJ2-7; 10 bases are shared with TRBD2. The sample comprised blood. This TCR came from a man aged 45-60 years with Graves' ophthalmopathy. The CDR3 nucleotides are TGCAGCGGGAGGCCTAGCGGGAGTCTCGAGCAGTACTTC. Encoded protein: CSGRPSGSLEQYF.